The source of this TCR beta chain is a study of blood T cell repertoires in COVID-19. Looked up from germline, CDR1 is LGHDT and CDR2 is YNNKEL (reference sequence). With V trimmed by 1 base and J by 2 bases, 7 bases remained unmatched. CDR3 size: 16 residues. TCRdb's copy holds only in-frame clones and misses some; the assay was immunoSEQ multiplex PCR. This table has 490,000 or so clones, 85% to 90% appearing once. Categorization into cohorts depended on clinical history that participants reported. Recovery among Cohort 3 donors was established by two negative PCRs, clearance, or symptom resolution.

The chain links TRBV3-1 (or the pseudogene TRBV3-2) to TRBJ2-5; 7 bases fit TRBD2. The receptor's source is a woman aged 40 to 50 who had recovered from COVID-19. Source material: PBMCs or T cells enriched from blood (not recorded which). For the CDR3, the DNA is TGTGCCAGCAGCCAAGTGCGGGGGATGGGACAAGAGACCCAGTACTTC. Its protein product is CASSQVRGMGQETQYF.